This paragraph reports one T cell receptor (beta chain). Its antigen remains unidentified. This record comes from a study of T cell responses to AZD1222 COVID-19 vaccine. Overall study results and limits: Every sample of the repertoires postdated the peak T cell response.

Produced via immunoSEQ multiplex PCR; TCRdb's table is partial and in-frame only. The sample lists around 110,000 clones, roughly 88% occurring once. This sequence was found in an adult in good health. The specimen comprised peripheral blood, sampled on day 0 of MenACWY control vaccination.

The CDR3 is CASSYGGQGVTDTQYF. CDR3 in DNA: TGTGCCAGCAGCTATGGCGGGCAGGGGGTGACGGATACGCAGTATTTT. V is TRBV7-3 and J is TRBJ2-3, with 7 nucleotides matching TRBD1. After removal of 4 bases from V and 6 bases from J, the junction contained 13 bases not matched to a gene. Germline V gene sequence: CDR1 SGHTA, CDR2 FQGTGA. The CDR3 contains 16 residues.